This is a list of T cell receptor beta chains from one sample in a study of blood T cells in healthy people across ages. TCRdb recomputed calls from the 5' RACE reads with MiXCR, one row per CDR3 protein. Here the sample spans about 1.4 million distinct CDR3 sequences, approximately 60% being singletons. Sequenced sample: blood. These receptors originate from a man aged 18 to 35 in good health. The CDR3 runs from the conserved cysteine through the conserved F or W. Each record gives: V gene, D gene, J gene, clone size, CDR3 protein, CDR3 DNA. D genes are given only for firm matches. Clone size appears in some rows only: once, few, many, or a class for an expanded clone.

TRBV5-1	TRBD2	TRBJ2-1	few	CASSPASGWTNNEQFF	TGCGCCAGCAGCCCTGCTAGCGGATGGACTAACAATGAGCAGTTCTTC
TRBV20-1	TRBD1	TRBJ2-5	few	CSARGLGQVVKKTQYF	TGCAGTGCTAGGGGACTGGGACAGGTGGTGAAAAAGACCCAGTACTTC
TRBV4-2	TRBD1	TRBJ2-7	few	CASSQEEGGHYEQYF	TGTGCCAGCAGCCAAGAGGAAGGGGGCCACTACGAGCAGTACTTC
TRBV27	NA	TRBJ1-5	NA	CASSFSTGIGPQHF	TGTGCCAGCAGTTTTAGCACAGGAATTGGGCCCCAGCATTTT
TRBV20-1	NA	TRBJ1-6	once	CSARRRAQDSPLHF	TGCAGTGCTAGACGCCGGGCCCAGGATTCACCCCTCCACTTT
TRBV29-1	NA	TRBJ1-1	NA	CSVNRAVVNTEAFF	TGCAGCGTCAACAGGGCGGTGGTGAACACTGAAGCTTTCTTT
TRBV9	TRBD2	TRBJ2-3	NA	CASSGTGTRNPDTQYF	TGTGCCAGCAGCGGAACCGGGACTAGAAACCCAGATACGCAGTATTTT
TRBV6-5	TRBD2	TRBJ2-7	few	CASSYSPPTSGGYYEQYF	TGTGCCAGCAGTTACTCGCCCCCGACTAGCGGGGGATACTACGAGCAGTACTTC
TRBV7-2	TRBD2	TRBJ2-1	few	CASSLGRGTLTSGNNEQFF	TGTGCCAGCAGCTTAGGCAGGGGCACCCTGACTAGCGGTAACAATGAGCAGTTCTTC
TRBV2	TRBD1	TRBJ2-3	NA	CASSGVGQGRMLTDTQYF	TGTGCCAGCAGTGGGGTGGGACAGGGACGGATGTTGACAGATACGCAGTATTTT
TRBV2	NA	TRBJ2-2	NA	CASKVAGTGELFF	TGTGCCAGCAAGGTCGCAGGGACCGGGGAGCTGTTTTTT
TRBV7-2	TRBD2	TRBJ2-3	NA	CASSRRTSGVLTDTQYF	TGTGCCAGCAGCCGTCGGACTAGCGGGGTGCTTACAGATACGCAGTATTTT
TRBV7-2	TRBD1	TRBJ2-7	NA	CASRLLPGQGSGDEQYF	TGTGCCAGCAGACTACTGCCGGGACAGGGATCTGGAGACGAGCAGTACTTC
TRBV12-3/TRBV12-4	TRBD2	TRBJ2-4	NA	CASSLMWLAGDKENIQYF	TGTGCCAGCAGTTTAATGTGGCTAGCGGGAGATAAGGAAAACATTCAGTACTTC
TRBV6-1	NA	TRBJ2-6	once	CASSEGPGTGANVLTF	TGTGCCAGCAGTGAAGGCCCAGGGACTGGGGCCAACGTCCTGACTTTC
TRBV20-1	NA	TRBJ1-6	NA	CSASGGGSHSPLHF	TGCAGTGCTAGCGGGGGGGGCAGTCATTCACCCCTCCACTTT
TRBV29-1	NA	TRBJ2-1	NA	CSVDLGTIYNEQFF	TGCAGCGTTGACTTAGGGACCATTTACAATGAGCAGTTCTTC
TRBV20-1	NA	TRBJ2-3	NA	CSAQSRGGARTDTQYF	TGCAGTGCTCAAAGTAGGGGGGGGGCACGCACAGATACGCAGTATTTT
TRBV6-2/TRBV6-3	NA	TRBJ2-1	NA	CASSYSPGVIYNGQFF	TGTGCCAGCAGTTACTCCCCCGGGGTGATATACAATGGGCAGTTCTTC
TRBV12-3/TRBV12-4	NA	TRBJ1-4	NA	CASTLARVGDEKLFF	TGTGCCAGCACTCTTGCCCGGGTGGGAGATGAAAAACTGTTTTTT
TRBV24-1	NA	TRBJ2-5	NA	CATSARTEQETQYF	TGTGCCACCAGTGCTAGAACAGAACAAGAGACCCAGTACTTC
TRBV4-1	TRBD1	TRBJ1-2	few	CASSQDGTAGGYTF	TGCGCCAGCAGCCAAGACGGGACAGCGGGTGGCTACACCTTC
TRBV7-9	TRBD1	TRBJ1-2	NA	CASSARQGTPNYGYTF	TGTGCCAGCAGCGCCCGACAGGGAACTCCTAACTATGGCTACACCTTC
TRBV19	TRBD1	TRBJ1-2	NA	CASRDRNYGYTF	TGTGCCAGTCGGGACAGGAACTATGGCTACACCTTC
TRBV20-1	NA	TRBJ1-6	NA	CSAQRQNNSPLHF	TGCAGTGCCCAGAGGCAGAATAATTCACCCCTCCACTTT
TRBV21-1	NA	TRBJ2-6	NA	CASSKEASSGANVLTF	TGTGCCAGCAGCAAAGAGGCAAGCTCTGGGGCCAACGTCCTGACTTTC
TRBV27	NA	TRBJ2-2	once	CASTGNLDGELFF	TGTGCCAGCACGGGGAATTTGGACGGGGAGCTGTTTTTT
TRBV20-1	NA	TRBJ1-1	NA	CSVRTEGTEAFF	TGCAGTGTACGGACGGAGGGCACTGAAGCTTTCTTT
TRBV9	TRBD2	TRBJ2-1	NA	CASSGGLAGASLVFF	TGTGCCAGCAGCGGGGGACTAGCGGGGGCCTCACTTGTGTTCTTC
TRBV6-6	NA	TRBJ2-7	NA	CASRTSLIGEQYF	TGTGCCAGCAGAACTTCCCTAATAGGTGAGCAGTACTTC
TRBV6-4	NA	TRBJ2-1	NA	CASSDEGGQGEQFF	TGTGCCAGCAGTGACGAGGGGGGGCAGGGTGAGCAGTTCTTC